These 9 T cell receptor beta chains were all obtained from the same sample, sequenced in a study of naive and memory T cell subsets (dated by TCRdb to about 2017). The study described a robust, sensitive protocol for amplifying, sequencing and analyzing TCRs, using 3' ligation of a UMI-containing oligonucleotide to TCR cDNA. The library came from 5' RACE. The sequencing machine was an Illumina MiSeq. The ligated cDNA was amplified in four rounds of PCR with nested alpha and beta constant region primers together with the SP2 primer. TCRdb took the public reads, trimmed them with fastp at Q25, ran MiXCR for clone calling and kept in-frame beta chains. Under each unique CDR3 protein, matching rows form one entry showing the most common genes and DNA. This sample gives roughly 56,000 distinct CDR3 sequences in total; 7.2% of them show up just once. The ten largest clones add up to 8.5% to 10% of the sample.

All receptors come from a male donor in good health.

This clonotype occurred a few times. The chain has TRBV7-9 and TRBJ2-2; D is unresolved. V was clipped by 0 bases and J by 5 bases, with 7 bases between them. The length of the CDR3 is 14 residues. Germline V gives CDR1 SEHNR, CDR2 FQNEAQ (reference sequence). The CDR3 reads CASSLAGWTGELFF. In DNA, the CDR3 is TGTGCCAGCAGCTTAGCAGGGTGGACCGGGGAGCTGTTTTTT.

This chain uses TRBV19 with TRBJ2-5; TRBD2 matches at 7 bases. The CDR3 contains 15 residues. Germline V gene lookup returns CDR1 LNHDA and CDR2 SQIVND (reference sequence). V lost 6 bases to trimming and J lost 4 bases; unmatched junction nucleotides: 11. The chain's CDR3 is CASSPGAGVVETQYF. As DNA, the CDR3 is TGTGCCAGTAGCCCCGGGGCGGGGGTTGTAGAGACCCAGTACTTC.

This clonotype has a handful of counts. The gene calls are TRBV13 and TRBJ2-7, with D unresolved. CDR1 and CDR2 from the germline V gene are PRHDT and FYEKMQ (reference sequence). V lost 3 bases and J 2 bases, leaving 11 bases between the germline ends. CDR3 length equals 14 residues. CDR3 residues: CASSFRRPPYEQYF. The DNA of the CDR3 is TGTGCCAGCAGCTTCCGACGACCTCCCTACGAGCAGTACTTC.

This clonotype has a count of ten or more. The V and J genes are TRBV7-2 and TRBJ2-2, with no clear D. CDR1 and CDR2 (germline): SGHTA, FQGNSA. This CDR3 contains 13 residues. The ends were cut back, 4 bases at V and 8 bases at J, with 11 bases in the middle. CDR3 DNA: TGTGCCAGCAGCTCCTCTCGAGAAGGGGAGCTGTTTTTT. Protein sequence: CASSSSREGELFF.

This clonotype was counted at least ten times. The gene calls are TRBV7-6 and TRBJ2-2; 9 nucleotides agree with TRBD1. The CDR3 contains 14 residues. J lost 9 bases, V lost 6 bases, and 8 bases had no gene match. Germline CDR1 is SGHVS and CDR2 is FNYEAQ. The CDR3 is CASSMGQGARELFF. In nucleotides, the CDR3 is TGTGCCAGCAGTATGGGACAGGGAGCCAGGGAGCTGTTTTTT.

This clonotype was picked up many times. The chain combines TRBV6-4 with TRBJ1-6; TRBD1 aligns across 9 bases. Trimming cost V 3 bases and J 12 bases; bases outside gene matches: 15. This CDR3 is built from 17 residues. CDR1 is MRHNA, CDR2 SNTAGT, per germline. Written as DNA, the CDR3 is TGTGCCAGCAGTGATCCCACCAGGACAGGGGACCAACAACCCCTCCACTTT. Translating it yields CASSDPTRTGDQQPLHF.

This clonotype was counted only a few times. The chain is built from TRBV2 and TRBJ2-2; TRBD1 might be the D (5 bases). Per the germline V gene, CDR1 is SNHLY and CDR2 is FYNNEI. There are 13 residues in the CDR3. The V end was cut by 6 bases, the J end by 1 base, with 6 bases between. This CDR3 reads CASSGQNTGELFF. The DNA of the CDR3 is TGTGCCAGCAGCGGACAGAACACCGGGGAGCTGTTTTTT.

This clonotype was seen more than once but under ten times. This sequence joins TRBV3-1 and TRBJ1-5; 7 bases map to TRBD1. V was pared by 4 bases and J by 3 bases, with 9 bases of the junction left unmatched. The V gene's germline CDR1 is LGHDT and CDR2 YNNKEL (reference sequence). The CDR3 has 16 amino acids. The CDR3, as DNA: TGTGCCAGCAGCCCGATGCCGACAGGGTTCAATCAGCCCCAGCATTTT. Residues: CASSPMPTGFNQPQHF. Filled out from reference TRBV3-1 and TRBJ1-5, the complete variable domain reads DTAVSQTPKYLVTQMGNDKSIKCEQNLGHDTMYWYKQDSKKFLKIMFSYNNKELIINETVPNRFSPKSPDKAHLNLHINSLELGDSAVYFCASSPMPTGFNQPQHFGDGTRLSIL.

The table lists this clonotype with many counts. The rearrangement uses TRBV27 and TRBJ2-5; 10 bases are a match to TRBD1. The CDR3 totals 14 residues. V shed 6 bases, J shed 5 bases, and the junction held 6 bases outside the gene matches. Germline V lookup: CDR1 MNHEY, CDR2 SMNVEV (reference sequence). CDR3 DNA sequence: TGTGCCAGCAGGAGGACAGGGGGACAGGAGACCCAGTACTTC. Its protein is CASRRTGGQETQYF.